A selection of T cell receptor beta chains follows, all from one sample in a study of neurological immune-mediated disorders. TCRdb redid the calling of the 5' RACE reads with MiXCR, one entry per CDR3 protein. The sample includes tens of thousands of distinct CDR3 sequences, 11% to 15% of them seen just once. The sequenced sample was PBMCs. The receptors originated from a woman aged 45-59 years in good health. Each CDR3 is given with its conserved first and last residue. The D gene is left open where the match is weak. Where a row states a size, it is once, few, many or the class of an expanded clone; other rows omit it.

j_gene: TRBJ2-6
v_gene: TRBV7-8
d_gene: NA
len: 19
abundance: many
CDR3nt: TGTGCCAGCAGCTTATACTTTGAGACCGCGTTGGGTGGGGCCAACGTCCTGACTTTC
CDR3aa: CASSLYFETALGGANVLTF

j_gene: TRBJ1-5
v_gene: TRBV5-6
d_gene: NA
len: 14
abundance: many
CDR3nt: TGTGCCAGCAGTTCAGGGTCCCTCAATCAGCCCCAGCATTTT
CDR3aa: CASSSGSLNQPQHF

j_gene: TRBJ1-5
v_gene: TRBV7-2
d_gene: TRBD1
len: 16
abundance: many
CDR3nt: TGTGCCAGCAGTCCAACAGGGGGATATAGCAATCAGCCCCAGCATTTT
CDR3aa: CASSPTGGYSNQPQHF

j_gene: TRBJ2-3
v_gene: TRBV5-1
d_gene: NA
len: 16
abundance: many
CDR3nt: TGCGCCAGCAGCTTGGGTGTAGCGGCCTATACAGATACGCAGTATTTT
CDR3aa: CASSLGVAAYTDTQYF

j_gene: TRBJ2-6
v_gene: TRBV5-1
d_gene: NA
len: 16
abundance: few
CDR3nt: TGCGCCAGCAGCTTGGCGGGTGTAACTGGGGCCAACGTCCTGACTTTC
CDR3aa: CASSLAGVTGANVLTF

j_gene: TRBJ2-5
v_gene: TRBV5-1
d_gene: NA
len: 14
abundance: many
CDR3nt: TGCGCCAGCGGGGTGATGGGGTCGGGGGAGACCCAGTACTTC
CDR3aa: CASGVMGSGETQYF

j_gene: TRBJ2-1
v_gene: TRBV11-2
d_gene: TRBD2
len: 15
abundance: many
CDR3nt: TGTGCCAGCAGCCTTATCGGGGGGGCAAACAATGAGCAGTTCTTC
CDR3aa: CASSLIGGANNEQFF

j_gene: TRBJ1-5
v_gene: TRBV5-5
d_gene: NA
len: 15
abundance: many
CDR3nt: TGTGCCAGCAGCGCCGGGACATCGAGCAATCAGCCCCAGCATTTT
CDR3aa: CASSAGTSSNQPQHF

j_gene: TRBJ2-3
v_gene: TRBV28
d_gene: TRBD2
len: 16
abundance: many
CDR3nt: TGTGCCAGCAGTTTCCCCCGGGGGGGCTCCACAGATACGCAGTATTTT
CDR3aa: CASSFPRGGSTDTQYF

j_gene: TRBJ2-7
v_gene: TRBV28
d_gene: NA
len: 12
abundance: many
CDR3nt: TGTGCCAGCAGTTTACGACAATCCGAGCAGTACTTC
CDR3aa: CASSLRQSEQYF

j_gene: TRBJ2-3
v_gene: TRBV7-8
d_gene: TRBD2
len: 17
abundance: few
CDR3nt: TGTGCCAGCAGCACCCCCTCCGGGACTAAACGCACAGATACGCAGTATTTT
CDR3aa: CASSTPSGTKRTDTQYF

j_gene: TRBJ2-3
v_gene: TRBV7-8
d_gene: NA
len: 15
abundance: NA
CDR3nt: TGTGCCAGCAGCTTAGTCCCGGTCTTCACAGATACGCAGTATTTT
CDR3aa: CASSLVPVFTDTQYF

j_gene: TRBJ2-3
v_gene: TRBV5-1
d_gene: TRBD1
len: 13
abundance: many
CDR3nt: TGCGCCAGCAGGGGACAGGGGGCAGATACGCAGTATTTT
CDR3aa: CASRGQGADTQYF

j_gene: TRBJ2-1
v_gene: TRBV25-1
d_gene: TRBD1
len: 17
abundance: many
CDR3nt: TGTGCCAGCAGTGAATATGGGACAGGGGCTTCTGTCCCCGAGCAGTTCTTC
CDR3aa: CASSEYGTGASVPEQFF

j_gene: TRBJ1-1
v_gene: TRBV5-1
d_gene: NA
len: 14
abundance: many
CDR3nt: TGCGCCAGCAGCTTGGGAGAGCTGTCGGTCGAGGCTTTCTTT
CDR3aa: CASSLGELSVEAFF

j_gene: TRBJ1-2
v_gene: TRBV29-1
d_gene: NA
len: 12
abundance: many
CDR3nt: TGCAGCGTCGCAAGGACAGCCTATGGCTACACCTTC
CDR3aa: CSVARTAYGYTF

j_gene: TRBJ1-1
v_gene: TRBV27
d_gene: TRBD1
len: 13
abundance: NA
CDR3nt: TGTGCCAGCTGGGACAGCTTGAACACTGAAGCTTTCTTT
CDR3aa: CASWDSLNTEAFF

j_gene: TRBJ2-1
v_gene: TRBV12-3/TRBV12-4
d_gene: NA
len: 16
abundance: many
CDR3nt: TGTGCCAGCAGTTTAGATGACAGAGCCCTCGTCCATGAGCAGTTCTTC
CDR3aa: CASSLDDRALVHEQFF

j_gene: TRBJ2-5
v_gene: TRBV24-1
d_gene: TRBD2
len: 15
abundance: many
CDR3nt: TGTGCCACCAGTGACCCGGGACTAGCGGGAGAGACCCAGTACTTC
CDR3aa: CATSDPGLAGETQYF

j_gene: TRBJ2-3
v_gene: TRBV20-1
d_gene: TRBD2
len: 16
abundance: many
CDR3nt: TGCAGTGCGAGCCCACCGGGACTAGCGGCCACAGATACGCAGTATTTT
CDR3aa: CSASPPGLAATDTQYF

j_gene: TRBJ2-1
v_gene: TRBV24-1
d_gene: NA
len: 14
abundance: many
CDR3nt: TGTGCCACCAGTGATTTGGGGGATTCGCCCCAGCAGTTCTTC
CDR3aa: CATSDLGDSPQQFF

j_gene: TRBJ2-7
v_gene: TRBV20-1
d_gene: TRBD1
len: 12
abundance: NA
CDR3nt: TGCAGTACCTCAGGGACAGGGGACGAGCAGTACTTC
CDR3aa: CSTSGTGDEQYF

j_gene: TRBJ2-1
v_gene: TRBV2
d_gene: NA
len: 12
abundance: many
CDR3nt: TGTGCCAGCAGTGACCCCTACAATGAGCAGTTCTTC
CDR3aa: CASSDPYNEQFF

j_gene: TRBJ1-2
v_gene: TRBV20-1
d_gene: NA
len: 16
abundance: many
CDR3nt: TGCAGTGCTCGTAACCTGGACCGGGAGAAGGGCTATGGCTACACCTTC
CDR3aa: CSARNLDREKGYGYTF

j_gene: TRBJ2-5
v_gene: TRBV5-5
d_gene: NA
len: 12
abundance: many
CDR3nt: TGTGCCAGCAGCTTTCCAGATGAGACCCAGTACTTC
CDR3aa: CASSFPDETQYF

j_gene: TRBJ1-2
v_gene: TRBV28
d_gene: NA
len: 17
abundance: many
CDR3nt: TGTGCCAGCAGCCGAGAGACAGCCGGAGAGAGTTACTATGGCTACACCTTC
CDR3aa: CASSRETAGESYYGYTF

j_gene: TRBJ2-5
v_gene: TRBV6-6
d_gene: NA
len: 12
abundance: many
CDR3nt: TGTGCCAGCAGTCAGGGACTGGAGACCCAGTACTTC
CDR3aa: CASSQGLETQYF

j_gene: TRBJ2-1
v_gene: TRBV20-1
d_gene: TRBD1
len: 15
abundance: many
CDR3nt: TGCAGTGCTAGGGAAGTTGGGACAGGGCACAATGAGCAGTTCTTC
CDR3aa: CSAREVGTGHNEQFF

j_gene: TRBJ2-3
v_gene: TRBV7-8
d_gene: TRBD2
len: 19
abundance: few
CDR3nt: TGTGCCAGCAGCGACATCGGGACTAGCGGGGGCCCGAGCACAGATACGCAGTATTTT
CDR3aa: CASSDIGTSGGPSTDTQYF

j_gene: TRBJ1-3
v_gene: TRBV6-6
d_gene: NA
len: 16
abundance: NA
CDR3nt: TGTGCCAGCAGTTACTCGTTGGGGAGCTCTGGAAACACCATATATTTT
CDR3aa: CASSYSLGSSGNTIYF

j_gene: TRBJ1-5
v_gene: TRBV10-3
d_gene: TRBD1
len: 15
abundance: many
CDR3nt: TGTGCCATCAGATCGGGACAGGGTCACAATCAGCCCCAGCATTTT
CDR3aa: CAIRSGQGHNQPQHF

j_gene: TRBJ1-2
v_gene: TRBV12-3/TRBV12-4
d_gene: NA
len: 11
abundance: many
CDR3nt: TGTGCCAGCAGTCCGACAGGAGCGGTCACCTTC
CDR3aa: CASSPTGAVTF

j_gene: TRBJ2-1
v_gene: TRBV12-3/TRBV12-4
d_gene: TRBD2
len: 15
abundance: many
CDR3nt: TGTGCCACAAACAGGGGAACTAGCGGGTACAATGAGCAGTTCTTC
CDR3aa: CATNRGTSGYNEQFF

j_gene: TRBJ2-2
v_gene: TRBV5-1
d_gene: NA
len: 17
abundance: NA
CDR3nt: TGCGCCAGCAGCTTGCCCCGACAGGACCCGTTAACCGTGGAGCTGTTTTTT
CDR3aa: CASSLPRQDPLTVELFF

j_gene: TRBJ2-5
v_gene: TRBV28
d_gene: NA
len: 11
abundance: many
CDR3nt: TGTGCCAGCAGTTTCCGAGAGACCCAGTACTTC
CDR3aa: CASSFRETQYF

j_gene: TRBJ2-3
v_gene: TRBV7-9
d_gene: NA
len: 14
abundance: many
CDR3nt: TGTGCCAGCAGCTTCCCAGGGGCCACAGATACGCAGTATTTT
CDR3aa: CASSFPGATDTQYF

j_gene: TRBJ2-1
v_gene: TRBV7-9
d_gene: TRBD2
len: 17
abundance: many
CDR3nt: TGTGCCACCATGCCCCGTAGCGGGAGGGCCGCCTACAATGAGCAGTTCTTC
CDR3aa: CATMPRSGRAAYNEQFF